The 23 T cell receptor beta chains below all came from one sample that was sequenced in a study of T-cell reconstitution after alpha-beta-depleted transplantation in children. During its preparation, the TCRbeta library received unique molecular identifiers. TCRdb analysed the PCR reads with MiXCR anew, one entry per CDR3 protein. In the table there are over 70,000 distinct CDR3 sequences, 7.5% to 9.5% of which are singletons. The input for sequencing was PBMCs from the stem cell graft donor, taken from the stem cell graft. All receptors come from a human donor who donated a stem cell graft to a child with congenital amegakaryocytic thrombocytopenia.

This clonotype was recorded at least ten times. The chain carries TRBV12-3 or TRBV12-4 and TRBJ2-1; 7 nucleotides align to TRBD2. This CDR3 has 14 amino acids. Losses at the gene ends were 6 bases for V and 9 bases for J; bases not matched to a gene: 11. The CDR3: CASSVNREGFEQFF. The CDR3 nucleotides read TGTGCCAGCAGCGTTAATAGGGAGGGGTTTGAGCAGTTCTTC.

Remarks on this clonotype: One base away lies a much larger clone, so this may be a sequencing read error. The chain employs TRBV7-9 and TRBJ2-7; D not certain. Looked up from germline, CDR1 is SEHNR and CDR2 is FQNEAQ (reference sequence). The V end lost 4 bases, the J end lost 5 bases, and 9 bases lay between the germline ends. This CDR3 is built from 12 residues. The DNA of the CDR3 is TGTGCCAGCAGCTCTATGGGCCACGAGCAGTACTTC. Amino acid sequence: CASSSMGHEQYF.

The sample holds many counts of this clonotype. The chain recombines TRBV6-1 with TRBJ1-1; D might be TRBD1 (5 bases). The CDR3 is 15 residues long. Deletions cut 4 bases from V and 10 bases from J, with 22 bases between. Germline CDR1 is MNHNS and CDR2 is SASEGT. CDR3 sequence reads: CASSAWPGGESGAFF. Written as DNA, the CDR3 is TGTGCCAGCAGTGCTTGGCCCGGGGGGGAATCGGGAGCTTTCTTT.

At least ten counts were recorded for this clonotype. V and J are TRBV20-1 and TRBJ2-5; TRBD2 matches at 9 bases. After removal of 0 bases from V and 9 bases from J, the junction contained 20 bases not matched to a gene. This CDR3 has 18 amino acids. CDR1 DFQATT and CDR2 SNEGSKA come from the germline V gene (reference sequence). CDR3 region: CSARDATRVAGAGGAQYF. Here the CDR3 DNA reads TGCAGTGCTAGAGATGCCACACGGGTAGCGGGGGCCGGTGGGGCCCAGTACTTC.

This clonotype showed up just a few times. This may arise from a read error, as a much more abundant clone is one base away. V and J are TRBV20-1 and TRBJ2-4, with D perhaps given as TRBD1 or TRBD2 (8 bases each). Trimming took 6 bases from V and 12 from J, leaving 24 bases between them. Germline CDR1 DFQATT, CDR2 SNEGSKA (reference sequence). The CDR3 is 14 amino acids. The CDR3 spells CSARGAWQGASQYF. The CDR3 DNA follows: TGCAGTGCGCGGGGGGCGTGGCAGGGGGCCAGTCAGTACTTC.

This clonotype has at least ten counts. This chain uses TRBV5-1 with TRBJ2-6; D perhaps matches TRBD1 (5 bases). Trimming took off 4 bases at V and 5 bases at J, with 13 bases between the two ends. The CDR3 has 15 amino acids. Germline V gives CDR1 SGHRS, CDR2 YFSETQ. The CDR3 DNA is TGCGCCAGCAGCACCAGGGTTTCTAGGGCCAACGTCCTGACTTTC. Amino acid sequence: CASSTRVSRANVLTF. The full variable domain, rest sourced from reference TRBV5-1 and TRBJ2-6, is KAGVTQTPRYLIKTRGQQVTLSCSPISGHRSVSWYQQTPGQGLQFLFEYFSETQRNKGNFPGRFSGRQFSNSRSEMNVSTLELGDSALYLCASSTRVSRANVLTFGAGSRLTVL.

This clonotype was seen repeatedly, ten times or more. The rearrangement joins TRBV20-1 to TRBJ2-7; D is ambiguous. Trimming removed 3 bases at V and 2 bases at J, with 11 bases between. CDR1 is DFQATT, CDR2 SNEGSKA, per germline (reference sequence). This CDR3 spans 13 amino acids. The CDR3 here is CSASGRSPYEQYF. The DNA for the CDR3 is TGCAGTGCTAGCGGACGGTCCCCCTACGAGCAGTACTTC.

The rearrangement uses TRBV5-1 and TRBJ2-1; 9 bases line up with TRBD2. The CDR3 loop spans 14 amino acids. J was trimmed by 8 bases and V by 0 bases; bases with no gene match: 3. Germline CDR1 reads SGHRS; CDR2 reads YFSETQ. The CDR3 spells CASSLGGRADEQFF. CDR3 DNA: TGCGCCAGCAGCTTGGGCGGGAGGGCCGATGAGCAGTTCTTC.

This clonotype was seen ten or more times. This chain uses TRBV3-1 with TRBJ2-2, with a possible D match to TRBD2 (5 bases). V was cut by 0 bases and J by 7 bases, with 12 bases left in between. CDR1 is LGHDT and CDR2 is YNNKEL in the germline V gene (reference sequence). The CDR3 runs 15 residues. The CDR3: CASSQEGAAGGELFF. The DNA of the CDR3 is TGTGCCAGCAGCCAAGAAGGCGCGGCGGGCGGGGAGCTGTTTTTT.

This clonotype was observed a few times. The chain has TRBV19 and TRBJ1-5; 10 bases fit TRBD1. The CDR3 length is 16 residues. Losses at the gene ends were 3 bases for V and 4 bases for J; bases not matched to a gene: 6. CDR1 and CDR2 from the germline V gene are LNHDA and SQIVND (reference sequence). DNA of the CDR3: TGTGCCAGTAGTATCCCGGGACAGGGGCGAAATCAGCCCCAGCATTTT. Translating it yields CASSIPGQGRNQPQHF.

The chain couples TRBV20-1 to TRBJ1-5; maybe TRBD1 (6 bases). The V gene lost 6 bases and the J gene lost 2 bases, with 23 bases spanning the gap. This CDR3 spans 17 amino acids. CDR1 DFQATT and CDR2 SNEGSKA come from the germline V gene (reference sequence). The CDR3 coding sequence is TGCAGTGCCGAGATGTTAGGGGGGCTGGGTGGCAATCAGCCCCAGCATTTT. Residues: CSAEMLGGLGGNQPQHF.

The sample holds many counts of this clonotype. The rearrangement uses TRBV20-1 and TRBJ2-5; 8 nucleotides align to TRBD1. With V trimmed by 3 bases and J by 5 bases, 8 bases remained unmatched. The CDR3 loop spans 14 amino acids. Germline V CDR1 and CDR2: DFQATT, SNEGSKA (reference sequence). The CDR3 coding sequence is TGCAGTGCTAGGCCGGACAGGGACAGGGAGACCCAGTACTTC. Its translation: CSARPDRDRETQYF.

This clonotype was seen ten or more times. The chain recombines TRBV7-6 with TRBJ1-6, with D hard to call. Trimming took 1 base from V and 0 from J, leaving 10 bases between them. Germline CDR1 reads SGHVS; CDR2 reads FNYEAQ. CDR3 length equals 17 residues. The CDR3 coding sequence is TGTGCCAGCAGCTTAGTTCCCCGCAGCTCCTATAATTCACCCCTCCACTTT. It yields the protein CASSLVPRSSYNSPLHF.

This clonotype was counted many times. V usage is TRBV7-2 and J usage is TRBJ2-1; 7 nucleotides agree with TRBD2. This CDR3 spans 15 amino acids. The V gene's germline CDR1 is SGHTA and CDR2 FQGNSA. Trimming took 2 bases from V and 5 from J; bases not matched to a gene: 6. Here the CDR3 DNA reads TGTGCCAGCAGCTTAACGGCTAGCGGAGACAATGAGCAGTTCTTC. Residues: CASSLTASGDNEQFF.

This clonotype is medium-sized (0.01 to 0.1%) by share. The chain combines TRBV20-1 with TRBJ2-7, with 8 positions matching TRBD2. V was pared by 4 bases and J by 1 base, with 12 bases of the junction left unmatched. Germline CDR1 reads DFQATT; CDR2 reads SNEGSKA (reference sequence). The CDR3 contains 16 residues. CDR3 coding DNA: TGCAGTGCTACCGAGCGGGGGTCCTCCTCTTCCTACGAGCAGTACTTC. As protein: CSATERGSSSSYEQYF.

In its sample, this clonotype was seen many times. In DNA form, the CDR3 reads TGTGCCAGCAGCTTTCTACAGAATTCACCCCTCCACTTT. This encodes CASSFLQNSPLHF. The chain employs TRBV7-9 and TRBJ1-6; D ambiguous. Germline CDR1 is SEHNR and CDR2 is FQNEAQ (reference sequence). Between the trimmed V and J ends, which lost 3 bases and 7 bases, there was a span of 7 bases. The CDR3 length is 13 residues.

This clonotype was observed a handful of times. The gene calls are TRBV20-1 and TRBJ2-1; TRBD2 is a possible D gene (5 bases). Per the germline V gene, CDR1 is DFQATT and CDR2 is SNEGSKA (reference sequence). The CDR3 length is 12 residues. This chain's CDR3 is CSEGGSRGEQFF. The CDR3 nucleotides read TGCAGCGAGGGTGGCAGTCGTGGTGAGCAGTTCTTC.

The J gene is TRBJ2-2, the V gene TRBV2, with D perhaps matching TRBD2 (5 bases). This CDR3 region has 14 residues. V shed 11 bases and J shed 1 base, with 14 bases lying between them. CDR1 and CDR2 (germline): SNHLY, FYNNEI. CDR3 in DNA: TGTGCCTTCTCGGTTCGGGAGAACACCGGGGAGCTGTTTTTT. The encoded protein is CAFSVRENTGELFF.

This clonotype was observed at least ten times. The chain uses TRBV20-1 and TRBJ2-5; the D call may be TRBD1 or TRBD2 (5 bases each). V was pared by 3 bases and J by 2 bases, with 13 bases between. CDR3 size: 14 residues. The germline V gene encodes CDR1 DFQATT and CDR2 SNEGSKA (reference sequence). CDR3 bases: TGCAGTGCTAGCGACGGGGCGATACAAGAGACCCAGTACTTC. Translation gives CSASDGAIQETQYF.

The V and J genes are TRBV20-1 and TRBJ1-6, with a tentative D call TRBD1 (5 bases). The V and J ends lost 4 bases and 0 bases respectively, with 10 bases between them. CDR1 is DFQATT, CDR2 SNEGSKA, per germline (reference sequence). The CDR3 has 15 residues. The CDR3 coding sequence is TGCAGTGCTACAGGGTCCAGCTCCTATAATTCACCCCTCCACTTT. This gives the protein CSATGSSSYNSPLHF.

This clonotype was seen ten or more times. The rearrangement joins TRBV20-1 to TRBJ2-5; D is unresolved. Germline V gene sequence: CDR1 DFQATT, CDR2 SNEGSKA (reference sequence). The CDR3 is 14 residues long. Trimming pared 1 base from V and 3 bases from J, leaving 12 bases between. CDR3 in amino acids: CSARGAGGEETQYF. CDR3 nucleotides: TGCAGTGCTAGAGGGGCTGGCGGAGAAGAGACCCAGTACTTC.

Remarks on this clonotype: A much more abundant neighbour one base away suggests this may be a read error. V and J are TRBV29-1 and TRBJ2-5; D gene uncertain. Germline V CDR1 and CDR2: SQVTM, ANQGSEA. The CDR3 extends over 10 amino acids. The CDR3 is CIVGVETQYF. The CDR3 nucleotides read TGCATCGTTGGGGTGGAGACCCAGTACTTC. The entire variable domain, with the rest obtained from reference TRBV29-1 and TRBJ2-5, is as follows: SAVISQKPSRDICQRGTSLTIQCQVDSQVTMMFWYRQQPGQSLTLIATANQGSEATYESGFVIDKFPISRPNLTFSTLTVSNMSPEDSSIYLCIVGVETQYFGPGTRLLVL.

This chain connects TRBV24-1 to TRBJ1-2; D is unresolved. CDR1 KGHDR and CDR2 SFDVKD come from the germline V gene. The CDR3 length is 16 residues. DNA for the CDR3: TGTGGGGCCAGTGATATTCCGACGCAGCCTAACTATGGCTACACCTTC. Its protein product is CGASDIPTQPNYGYTF.